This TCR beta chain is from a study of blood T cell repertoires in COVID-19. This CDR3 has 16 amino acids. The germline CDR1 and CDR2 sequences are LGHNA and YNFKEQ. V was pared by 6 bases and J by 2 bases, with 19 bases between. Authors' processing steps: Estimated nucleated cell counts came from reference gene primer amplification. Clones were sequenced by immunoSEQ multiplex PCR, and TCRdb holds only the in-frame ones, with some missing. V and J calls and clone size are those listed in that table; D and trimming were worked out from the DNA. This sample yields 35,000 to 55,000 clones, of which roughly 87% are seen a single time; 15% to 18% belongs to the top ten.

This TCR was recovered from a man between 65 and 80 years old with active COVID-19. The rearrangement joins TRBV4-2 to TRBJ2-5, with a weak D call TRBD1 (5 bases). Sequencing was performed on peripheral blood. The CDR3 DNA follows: TGTGCCAGCAGAGAGTCGGCGTTAGGGGTGCAAGAGACCCAGTACTTC. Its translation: CASRESALGVQETQYF.